This is a list of T cell receptor beta chains from one sample in a study of identifying expanded T cells in peripheral blood. Repertoires were generated with immunoSEQ multiplex PCR, while TCRdb's copy carries only in-frame clones and drops some. The data show about 100,000 clones, 85% to 90% seen once. Sequencing used blood. The receptor set was obtained from a person aged 18 to 69 in good health. CDR3s include the opening cysteine and the closing phenylalanine or tryptophan. The D gene is left open where the match is weak. Some rows have no size entry. The others give once, few or many, or a class for an expanded clone.

v_gene: TRBV30
d_gene: .
abundance: .
j_gene: TRBJ2-7
CDR3aa: CAWSKTNYEQYF
CDR3nt: TGTGCCTGGAGTAAAACTAACTACGAGCAGTACTTC

v_gene: TRBV6-5
d_gene: TRBD1
abundance: .
j_gene: TRBJ1-2
CDR3aa: CASSKAGTGHGYTF
CDR3nt: TGTGCCAGCAGTAAGGCCGGGACAGGACATGGCTACACCTTC

v_gene: TRBV7-2
d_gene: .
abundance: few
j_gene: TRBJ2-2
CDR3aa: CASSPGHGSNTGELFF
CDR3nt: TGTGCCAGCAGCCCAGGGCACGGGTCGAACACCGGGGAGCTGTTTTTT

v_gene: TRBV11-2
d_gene: .
abundance: .
j_gene: TRBJ2-1
CDR3aa: CASSAYNEQFF
CDR3nt: TGTGCCAGCAGCGCATACAATGAGCAGTTCTTC

v_gene: TRBV29-1
d_gene: .
abundance: .
j_gene: TRBJ2-6
CDR3aa: CSVEGEDRKLGGANVLTF
CDR3nt: TGCAGCGTTGAGGGTGAGGACAGAAAACTGGGGGGGGCCAACGTCCTGACTTTC

v_gene: TRBV7-2
d_gene: .
abundance: .
j_gene: TRBJ2-1
CDR3aa: CASSLAASGRSYNEQFF
CDR3nt: TGTGCCAGCAGCTTAGCTGCTAGTGGCCGGTCCTACAATGAGCAGTTCTTC

v_gene: TRBV2
d_gene: .
abundance: .
j_gene: TRBJ1-4
CDR3aa: CASSENEKLFF
CDR3nt: TGTGCCAGCAGTGAAAATGAAAAACTGTTTTTT

v_gene: TRBV6-6
d_gene: TRBD2
abundance: once
j_gene: TRBJ2-3
CDR3aa: CASSYGLAVTDTQYF
CDR3nt: TGTGCCAGCAGTTACGGACTAGCGGTCACAGATACGCAGTATTTT

v_gene: TRBV27
d_gene: .
abundance: .
j_gene: TRBJ2-3
CDR3aa: CASSLSLGTQYF
CDR3nt: TGTGCCAGCAGTTTATCGCTCGGTACGCAGTATTTT

v_gene: TRBV6-4
d_gene: .
abundance: .
j_gene: TRBJ2-2
CDR3aa: CASSTGRETGELFF
CDR3nt: TGTGCCAGCAGCACAGGCCGGGAAACCGGGGAGCTGTTTTTT

v_gene: TRBV4-1
d_gene: TRBD1
abundance: .
j_gene: TRBJ2-7
CDR3aa: CASSQPPSGTGLTYEQYF
CDR3nt: TGCGCCAGCAGCCAGCCCCCTTCCGGGACAGGGTTGACCTACGAGCAGTACTTC

v_gene: TRBV5-1
d_gene: .
abundance: few
j_gene: TRBJ2-7
CDR3aa: CASSLGGVGYEQYF
CDR3nt: TGCGCCAGCAGCTTGGGTGGGGTGGGATACGAGCAGTACTTC

v_gene: TRBV7-8
d_gene: .
abundance: .
j_gene: TRBJ1-1
CDR3aa: CASSLGAGMDTEAFF
CDR3nt: TGTGCCAGCAGCTTAGGCGCAGGGATGGACACTGAAGCTTTCTTT

v_gene: TRBV2
d_gene: TRBD2
abundance: .
j_gene: TRBJ2-3
CDR3aa: CASSESGGSADTQYF
CDR3nt: TGTGCCAGCAGTGAATCGGGCGGGAGCGCAGATACGCAGTATTTT

v_gene: TRBV25-1
d_gene: .
abundance: once
j_gene: TRBJ1-3
CDR3aa: CASSGSDRPPGNTIYF
CDR3nt: TGTGCCAGCAGTGGTAGCGACAGGCCCCCTGGAAACACCATATATTTT

v_gene: TRBV7-2
d_gene: .
abundance: .
j_gene: TRBJ1-1
CDR3aa: CASSSLGKSEAFF
CDR3nt: TGTGCCAGCAGCTCTCTCGGGAAATCTGAAGCTTTCTTT

v_gene: TRBV28
d_gene: .
abundance: .
j_gene: TRBJ1-2
CDR3aa: CASSLRGPSNQGKYGYTF
CDR3nt: TGTGCCAGCAGTTTGCGAGGGCCGAGCAACCAGGGGAAGTATGGCTACACCTTC

v_gene: TRBV7-8
d_gene: .
abundance: .
j_gene: TRBJ2-7
CDR3aa: CASSLARGSYEQYF
CDR3nt: TGTGCCAGCAGCTTAGCGCGGGGATCCTACGAGCAGTACTTC

v_gene: TRBV5-5
d_gene: .
abundance: .
j_gene: TRBJ2-7
CDR3aa: CASSSWRQQSYEQYF
CDR3nt: TGTGCCAGCAGCTCATGGCGGCAACAATCCTACGAGCAGTACTTC

v_gene: TRBV27
d_gene: .
abundance: few
j_gene: TRBJ2-3
CDR3aa: CASSLLGGGYTDTQYF
CDR3nt: TGTGCCAGCAGTTTATTAGGGGGGGGCTACACAGATACGCAGTATTTT

v_gene: TRBV11-2
d_gene: TRBD2
abundance: .
j_gene: TRBJ2-1
CDR3aa: CASSRQRGGWDEQFF
CDR3nt: TGTGCCAGCAGCCGCCAGCGGGGGGGCTGGGATGAGCAGTTCTTC

v_gene: TRBV4-3
d_gene: .
abundance: .
j_gene: TRBJ2-6
CDR3aa: CASSQEGTSGANVLTF
CDR3nt: TGCGCCAGCAGCCAAGAGGGGACATCTGGGGCCAACGTCCTGACTTTC

v_gene: TRBV5-1
d_gene: .
abundance: .
j_gene: TRBJ1-1
CDR3aa: CASSLGQTNTEAFF
CDR3nt: TGCGCCAGCAGCTTGGGACAGACGAACACTGAAGCTTTCTTT

v_gene: TRBV28
d_gene: .
abundance: .
j_gene: TRBJ1-4
CDR3aa: CASSFRAAEKLFF
CDR3nt: TGTGCCAGCAGTTTTAGGGCAGCTGAAAAACTGTTTTTT

v_gene: TRBV7-7
d_gene: TRBD1
abundance: .
j_gene: TRBJ2-2
CDR3aa: CASSGDRGGTGELFF
CDR3nt: TGTGCCAGCAGCGGAGACAGGGGCGGCACCGGGGAGCTGTTTTTT

v_gene: TRBV18
d_gene: .
abundance: .
j_gene: TRBJ1-6
CDR3aa: CASSPDGNNSPLHF
CDR3nt: TGTGCCAGCTCACCAGACGGTAATAATTCACCCCTCCACTTT

v_gene: TRBV7-3
d_gene: TRBD2
abundance: .
j_gene: TRBJ2-2
CDR3aa: CASSPRAGGGYTGELFF
CDR3nt: TGTGCCAGCAGCCCCCGGGCTGGGGGGGGTTACACCGGGGAGCTGTTTTTT

v_gene: TRBV2
d_gene: .
abundance: .
j_gene: TRBJ1-2
CDR3aa: CASSGYPNPNYGYTF
CDR3nt: TGTGCCAGCAGTGGTTACCCAAACCCTAACTATGGCTACACCTTC

v_gene: TRBV7-2
d_gene: TRBD2
abundance: .
j_gene: TRBJ2-1
CDR3aa: CASSSGPGGPYNEQFF
CDR3nt: TGTGCCAGCAGCTCAGGGCCGGGAGGGCCGTACAATGAGCAGTTCTTC

v_gene: TRBV6-5
d_gene: TRBD2
abundance: medium-sized
j_gene: TRBJ2-1
CDR3aa: CASSYQSGAPYNEQFF
CDR3nt: TGTGCCAGCAGTTACCAAAGCGGGGCACCCTACAATGAGCAGTTCTTC

v_gene: TRBV7-9
d_gene: TRBD1
abundance: .
j_gene: TRBJ1-5
CDR3aa: CASTLGTGPLQPQHF
CDR3nt: TGTGCCAGCACCCTAGGGACAGGGCCACTTCAGCCCCAGCATTTT

v_gene: TRBV28
d_gene: .
abundance: once
j_gene: TRBJ1-5
CDR3aa: CASSLIGGARQPQHF
CDR3nt: TGTGCCAGCAGCCTCATAGGGGGGGCGAGGCAGCCCCAGCATTTT

v_gene: TRBV6-1
d_gene: .
abundance: .
j_gene: TRBJ2-3
CDR3aa: CASSEALAGSTDTQYF
CDR3nt: TGTGCCAGCAGTGAAGCGCTCGCGGGAAGCACAGATACGCAGTATTTT

v_gene: TRBV9
d_gene: TRBD2
abundance: once
j_gene: TRBJ2-1
CDR3aa: CASSVAGLAGPTNEQFF
CDR3nt: TGTGCCAGCAGCGTAGCGGGACTAGCGGGACCAACGAATGAGCAGTTCTTC

v_gene: TRBV29-1
d_gene: .
abundance: .
j_gene: TRBJ1-1
CDR3aa: CSGGGSGTEAFF
CDR3nt: TGCAGCGGGGGAGGTTCGGGCACTGAAGCTTTCTTT

v_gene: TRBV7-6
d_gene: .
abundance: .
j_gene: TRBJ2-7
CDR3aa: CASSLGLSYEQYF
CDR3nt: TGTGCCAGCAGCTTGGGACTGTCCTACGAGCAGTACTTC

v_gene: TRBV27
d_gene: TRBD2
abundance: .
j_gene: TRBJ2-1
CDR3aa: CASSLSATSVDEQFF
CDR3nt: TGTGCCAGCAGTTTATCGGCGACTAGCGTGGATGAGCAGTTCTTC

v_gene: TRBV29-1
d_gene: .
abundance: .
j_gene: TRBJ1-2
CDR3aa: CTIMPTGPVLGGYTF
CDR3nt: TGCACCATTATGCCGACAGGTCCGGTGTTAGGTGGCTACACCTTC

v_gene: TRBV28
d_gene: TRBD1
abundance: .
j_gene: TRBJ2-2
CDR3aa: CASRFRDRPTGELFF
CDR3nt: TGTGCCAGCAGGTTCCGGGACAGGCCAACCGGGGAGCTGTTTTTT

v_gene: TRBV5-1
d_gene: TRBD2
abundance: few
j_gene: TRBJ2-6
CDR3aa: CASSLYPSGGSSGANVLTF
CDR3nt: TGCGCCAGCAGCTTGTATCCCTCCGGGGGGAGCTCTGGGGCCAACGTCCTGACTTTC

v_gene: TRBV12-5
d_gene: .
abundance: .
j_gene: TRBJ1-5
CDR3aa: CASAHGLGVDQPQHF
CDR3nt: TGTGCTAGTGCCCACGGACTAGGTGTCGATCAGCCCCAGCATTTT

v_gene: TRBV7-9
d_gene: TRBD1
abundance: .
j_gene: TRBJ1-1
CDR3aa: CASSQPRTGLYVNTEAFF
CDR3nt: TGTGCCAGCAGCCAACCTCGGACAGGGTTGTATGTGAACACTGAAGCTTTCTTT